Below are 17 T cell receptor beta chains sequenced from a single sample in a study of cytomegalovirus exposure and HLA in healthy donors. The PCR used 60 Vbeta and 13 Jbeta primers. The repertoire was sequenced with immunoSEQ multiplex PCR; TCRdb's copy has only in-frame clones and lacks some. Its clone listing holds around 76,000 clones. Sequencing used PBMCs. These receptors originate from a woman in her sixties or seventies in good health and CMV-seronegative.

This rearrangement joins TRBV6-5 to TRBJ2-1, with 9 bases fitting TRBD2. Germline V gene lookup returns CDR1 MNHEY and CDR2 SVGAGI. This CDR3 has 15 amino acids. After removal of 2 bases from V and 10 bases from J, the junction contained 9 bases not matched to a gene. The CDR3 nucleotides are TGTGCCAGCAGTTACGGGGCGGGGGGGATGGAGGAGCAGTTCTTC. It translates to CASSYGAGGMEEQFF.

The J gene is TRBJ1-2, the V gene TRBV6-5; no clear D. Trimming removed 6 bases from V and 1 base from J, with 12 bases in between. The CDR3 length is 14 residues. CDR1 is MNHEY and CDR2 is SVGAGI in the germline V gene. The CDR3 DNA sequence: TGTGCCAGCAGCATACAGCCGAATAACTATGGCTACACCTTC. Its protein is CASSIQPNNYGYTF.

This rearrangement joins TRBV4-1 to TRBJ1-1; D is unclear. The germline V gene encodes CDR1 MGHRA and CDR2 YSYEKL. The V end was cut by 1 base, the J end by 3 bases, with 12 bases between. CDR3 size: 15 residues. In DNA form, the CDR3 reads TGCGCCAGCAGCCAAGTGGGCAGGAGGGACACTGAAGCTTTCTTT. Its translation is CASSQVGRRDTEAFF.

The chain recombines TRBV7-9 with TRBJ2-7, with 9 bases that match TRBD2. The CDR3 sequence is 15 residues long. In germline, CDR1 is SEHNR, CDR2 FQNEAQ (reference sequence). J lost 4 bases, V lost 4 bases, and 8 bases had no gene match. In DNA, the CDR3 is TGTGCCAGCAGCTCCCCGACTAGCGGTCGGTACGAGCAGTACTTC. Translating it yields CASSSPTSGRYEQYF.

This sequence joins TRBV4-1 and TRBJ2-7; 11 positions agree with TRBD1. The CDR3 consists of 16 residues. Germline-derived CDR1 and CDR2 are MGHRA and YSYEKL. V lost 4 bases and J lost 4; bases outside the gene matches: 9. In DNA, the CDR3 is TGCGCCAGCAGCCCCTCGGGGGGGACAGGGGGATACGAGCAGTACTTC. This translates into CASSPSGGTGGYEQYF.

The chain uses TRBV10-1 and TRBJ1-1; D might be TRBD1 (5 bases). The CDR3 is 14 residues long. The germline V gene has CDR1 WNHNN and CDR2 SYGVQD (reference sequence). Trimming left V 0 bases short and J 1 base short, with 6 bases between. The CDR3 reads CASSESGGNTEAFF. The CDR3 DNA is TGCGCCAGCAGTGAGTCCGGGGGGAACACTGAAGCTTTCTTT.

The chain is built from TRBV2 and TRBJ2-7; D is undetermined. V was pared by 7 bases and J by 6 bases, with 13 bases between. The CDR3 is 12 amino acids. From germline, CDR1 is SNHLY and CDR2 FYNNEI. The DNA for the CDR3 is TGTGCCAGCACAGTTTCCGCCACCGAGCAGTACTTC. This sequence encodes CASTVSATEQYF.

The V call is TRBV19, the J call TRBJ2-1; 13 nucleotides match TRBD2. This CDR3 has 15 amino acids. V lost 7 bases, J lost 6 bases, and 6 bases stayed unmatched. Germline lookup yields CDR1 LNHDA and CDR2 SQIVND (reference sequence). The CDR3 here is CASMGTSGRANEQFF. DNA of the CDR3: TGTGCCAGTATGGGAACTAGCGGGAGGGCCAATGAGCAGTTCTTC. Filled out from reference TRBV19 and TRBJ2-1, the complete variable domain reads DGGITQSPKYLFRKEGQNVTLSCEQNLNHDAMYWYRQDPGQGLRLIYYSQIVNDFQKGDIAEGYSVSREKKESFPLTVTSAQKNPTAFYLCASMGTSGRANEQFFGPGTRLTVL.

The chain combines TRBV19 with TRBJ2-3, with a weak D call TRBD1 (6 bases). V gave up 6 bases and J gave up 0 bases, with 13 bases separating them. CDR1 is LNHDA, CDR2 SQIVND, per germline (reference sequence). The CDR3 is 15 amino acids. In DNA, the CDR3 is TGTGCCAGTAGCCCACAGGGACCTAGCACAGATACGCAGTATTTT. Amino acids: CASSPQGPSTDTQYF.

The chain combines TRBV18 with TRBJ2-3; possibly TRBD1 for D (6 bases). V lost 9 bases and J lost 2, with 18 bases in between. The germline V gene encodes CDR1 KGHSH and CDR2 LQKENI. CDR3 length: 15 amino acids. The CDR3: CASAPPGHYTDTQYF. The CDR3 DNA is TGTGCCAGTGCGCCACCGGGACATTACACAGATACGCAGTATTTT.

The chain has TRBV7-9 and TRBJ2-7; 8 bases agree with TRBD2. Per germline, CDR1 SEHNR and CDR2 FQNEAQ (reference sequence). CDR3 length: 14 amino acids. The junction had 10 bases not matched to a gene; V was cut back by 1 base and J by 11 bases. The CDR3 protein is CASSLEGLEQAKYF. CDR3 bases: TGTGCCAGCAGCTTAGAGGGACTAGAGCAGGCAAAGTACTTC. The full variable domain, its missing parts supplied by reference TRBV7-9 and TRBJ2-7, is DTGVSQNPRHKITKRGQNVTFRCDPISEHNRLYWYRQTLGQGPEFLTYFQNEAQLEKSRLLSDRFSAERPKGSFSTLEIQRTEQGDSAMYLCASSLEGLEQAKYFGPGTRLTVT.

J is TRBJ1-5 and V is TRBV5-1, with 7 bases matching TRBD1. Trimming cost V 4 bases and J 1 base; bases outside gene matches: 8. Germline values: CDR1 SGHRS, CDR2 YFSETQ. CDR3 length: 16 amino acids. CDR3 in amino acids: CASSPDRAGSNQPQHF. The DNA for the CDR3 is TGCGCCAGCAGCCCTGACAGGGCCGGGAGCAATCAGCCCCAGCATTTT. The full variable domain, its missing parts supplied by reference TRBV5-1 and TRBJ1-5, is KAGVTQTPRYLIKTRGQQVTLSCSPISGHRSVSWYQQTPGQGLQFLFEYFSETQRNKGNFPGRFSGRQFSNSRSEMNVSTLELGDSALYLCASSPDRAGSNQPQHFGDGTRLSIL.

The V call is TRBV28, the J call TRBJ1-3; the match to TRBD1 covers 7 bases. The CDR3 covers 14 residues. V lost 7 bases to trimming and J lost 5 bases; unmatched junction nucleotides: 8. Germline V gene sequence: CDR1 MDHEN, CDR2 SYDVKM. CDR3 amino acids: CASTPGTARNTIYF. The CDR3 nucleotides read TGTGCCAGCACCCCCGGGACAGCCCGAAACACCATATATTTT.

The CDR3 DNA reads as TGTGCCAGCAGCTTGAACAGGGAAAATGAGCAGTTCTTC. As protein: CASSLNRENEQFF. The chain recombines TRBV7-8 with TRBJ2-1; tentative D call: TRBD1 (6 bases). Trimming pared 3 bases from V and 7 bases from J, leaving 10 bases between. The germline V gene has CDR1 SGHVS and CDR2 FQNEAQ. This CDR3 spans 13 amino acids.

The V call is TRBV7-2, the J call TRBJ2-7, with 9 positions matching TRBD1. Germline V gives CDR1 SGHTA, CDR2 FQGNSA. Trimming at V came to 4 bases and at J to 3 bases, leaving 1 base not matched to a gene. The CDR3 totals 13 residues. CDR3 bases: TGTGCCAGCAGCTGGGACAGGGACTACGAGCAGTACTTC. Its protein is CASSWDRDYEQYF.

This sequence joins TRBV5-1 and TRBJ1-6; TRBD1 is a possible D gene (6 bases). V lost 3 bases to trimming and J lost 6 bases, with 10 bases between them. The CDR3 totals 14 residues. Germline CDR1 and CDR2: SGHRS and YFSETQ. CDR3 amino acids: CASSYGQSNSPLHF. CDR3 nucleotides: TGCGCCAGCAGCTACGGACAGAGTAATTCACCCCTCCACTTT.

Here the CDR3 reads CASSANQGAGETQYF. CDR3 DNA: TGTGCCAGCAGCGCCAATCAGGGGGCTGGGGAGACCCAGTACTTC. This chain joins TRBV2 and TRBJ2-5; 8 bases line up with TRBD1. Losses at the gene ends were 6 bases for V and 5 bases for J; bases not matched to a gene: 11. This CDR3 is built from 15 residues. CDR1 and CDR2 from the germline V gene are SNHLY and FYNNEI.